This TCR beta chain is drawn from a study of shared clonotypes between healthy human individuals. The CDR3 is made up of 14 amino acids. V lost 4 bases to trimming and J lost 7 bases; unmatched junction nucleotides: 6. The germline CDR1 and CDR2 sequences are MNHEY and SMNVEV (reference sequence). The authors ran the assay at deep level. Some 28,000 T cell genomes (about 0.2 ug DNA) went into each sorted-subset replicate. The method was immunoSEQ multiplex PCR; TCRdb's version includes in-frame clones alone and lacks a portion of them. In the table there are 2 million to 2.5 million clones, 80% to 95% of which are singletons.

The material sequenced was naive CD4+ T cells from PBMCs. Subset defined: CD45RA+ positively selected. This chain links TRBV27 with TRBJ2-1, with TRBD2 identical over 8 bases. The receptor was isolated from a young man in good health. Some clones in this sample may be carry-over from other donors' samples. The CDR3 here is CASSWAQRENEQFF. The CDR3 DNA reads TGTGCCAGCAGTTGGGCCCAGCGGGAGAATGAGCAGTTCTTC.